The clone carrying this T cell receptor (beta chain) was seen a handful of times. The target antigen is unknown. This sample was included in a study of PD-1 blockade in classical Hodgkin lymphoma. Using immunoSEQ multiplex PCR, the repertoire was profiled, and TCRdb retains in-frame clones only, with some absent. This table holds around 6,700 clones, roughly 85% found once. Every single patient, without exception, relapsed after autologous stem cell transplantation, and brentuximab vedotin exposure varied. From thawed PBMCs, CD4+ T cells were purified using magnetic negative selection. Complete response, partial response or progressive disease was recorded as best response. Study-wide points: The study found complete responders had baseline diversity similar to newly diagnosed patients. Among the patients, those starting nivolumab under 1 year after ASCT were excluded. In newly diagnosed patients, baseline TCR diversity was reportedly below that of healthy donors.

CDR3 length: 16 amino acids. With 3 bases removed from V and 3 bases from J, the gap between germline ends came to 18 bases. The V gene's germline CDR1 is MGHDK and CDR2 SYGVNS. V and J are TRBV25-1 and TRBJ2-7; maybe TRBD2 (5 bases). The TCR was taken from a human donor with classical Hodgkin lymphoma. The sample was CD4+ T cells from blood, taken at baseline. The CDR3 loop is CASSEDAGPRSYEQYF. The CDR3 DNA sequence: TGTGCCAGCAGTGAGGATGCGGGCCCGAGGAGCTACGAGCAGTACTTC.